One and the same sample provided the 29 T cell receptor beta chains below, sequenced in a study of shared clonotypes between healthy human individuals (dated by TCRdb to between 2020 and 2021). CD8 naive samples were obtained by positive selection for CCR7 among CD45RO-negative cells, yielding a CD45RA+CCR7+ population from which TemRA cells were excluded. The protocol used for the library was the immunoSEQ multiplex PCR assay. TCRdb's version of the immuneACCESS table is confined to in-frame rearrangements and falls short of the full clone set. An unresolved V gene accounts for under half of the shortfall where checked; the remainder is of unknown origin. A total of about 1.9 million clones appear in this sample, 93% of them only once. The ten largest clones capture about 1.7% of the sample. The sample consisted of naive CD8+ T cells from PBMCs. The sample's cell subset or site, from its label and the paper: CD45RA+CCR7+. The receptors derive from a man aged 18 to 35 in good health. Some clones in this sample may be carry-over from other donors' samples.

This chain links TRBV7-3 with TRBJ2-3, with D uncertain. Trimming cost V 2 bases and J 6 bases, with 12 bases left between them. CDR1 and CDR2 from the germline V gene are SGHTA and FQGTGA. CDR3 length: 14 amino acids. The DNA of the CDR3 is TGTGCCAGCAGCTTAGGGCACCCGCCGGATACGCAGTATTTT. Translation gives CASSLGHPPDTQYF.

The chain employs TRBV28 and TRBJ2-5; D not resolved. The CDR3 totals 14 residues. CDR1 is MDHEN and CDR2 is SYDVKM in the germline V gene. The V and J ends lost 3 bases and 0 bases respectively, with 8 bases between them. The CDR3 DNA is TGTGCCAGCAGTTTCGAACAGCACCAAGAGACCCAGTACTTC. Amino acid sequence: CASSFEQHQETQYF.

The chain links TRBV2 to TRBJ2-1; D not certain. Germline V CDR1 and CDR2: SNHLY, FYNNEI. The V end was cut by 1 base, the J end by 7 bases, with 14 bases between. This CDR3 contains 15 residues. CDR3 region: CASSEGRRLGNEQFF. The CDR3 nucleotides are TGTGCCAGCAGTGAAGGGAGAAGGTTGGGGAATGAGCAGTTCTTC.

The chain links TRBV7-8 to TRBJ2-2; D remains ambiguous. With 10 bases removed from V and 4 bases from J, the gap between germline ends came to 10 bases. This CDR3 contains 12 residues. Germline V gene data show CDR1 as SGHVS and CDR2 as FQNEAQ. The CDR3, as DNA: TGTGCCAAAATGCCTGGCACCGGGGAGCTGTTTTTT. Encoded protein: CAKMPGTGELFF. The variable domain in full, completed from reference TRBV7-8 and TRBJ2-2, reads GAGVSQSPRYKVAKRGQDVALRCDPISGHVSLFWYQQALGQGPEFLTYFQNEAQLDKSGLPSDRFFAERPEGSVSTLKIQRTQQEDSAVYLCAKMPGTGELFFGEGSRLTVL.

The chain joins TRBV4-1 to TRBJ1-5; 11 bases are shared with TRBD1. Trimming cost V 4 bases and J 3 bases; bases outside gene matches: 5. The CDR3 totals 16 residues. CDR1 is MGHRA and CDR2 is YSYEKL in the germline V gene. The CDR3 region has the DNA TGCGCCAGCAGCCCCAGGACAGGGGGCTCCAATCAGCCCCAGCATTTT. This translates into CASSPRTGGSNQPQHF.

In this sample, this clone turned up once. The gene calls are TRBV6-5 and TRBJ2-1; D is unclear. The germline CDR1 and CDR2 sequences are MNHEY and SVGAGI. CDR3 length equals 14 residues. V lost 6 bases and J 11 bases, leaving 20 bases between the germline ends. CDR3 residues: CASSPTTRAQQQFF. CDR3 DNA: TGTGCCAGCAGCCCGACAACCCGGGCCCAGCAGCAGTTCTTC.

The genes are TRBV4-1 and TRBJ1-5; no firm D call. Trimming pared 1 base from V and 0 bases from J, leaving 19 bases between. Per germline, CDR1 MGHRA and CDR2 YSYEKL. This CDR3 contains 19 residues. In DNA form, the CDR3 reads TGCGCCAGCAGCCAAGGGGTTGCGTTTCAGGATTATAGCAATCAGCCCCAGCATTTT. It translates to CASSQGVAFQDYSNQPQHF.

The CDR3 nucleotides are TGTGCCACCGGGACAGGCAGGACTGAAGCTTTCTTT. Protein: CATGTGRTEAFF. V gene TRBV28 combines with J gene TRBJ1-1; 8 bases fit TRBD1. Germline trimming cut 10 bases from V and 5 bases from J; bases unmatched to any gene: 6. Germline values: CDR1 MDHEN, CDR2 SYDVKM. This CDR3 has 12 residues.

The chain is built from TRBV13 and TRBJ2-3, with D possibly being TRBD2 (6 bases). Germline V gives CDR1 PRHDT, CDR2 FYEKMQ (reference sequence). The CDR3 runs 17 residues. V was clipped by 2 bases and J by 0 bases, with 15 bases between them. The CDR3 here is CASSLILRTTSTDTQYF. The CDR3 region has the DNA TGTGCCAGCAGCTTAATTCTCAGGACTACGAGCACAGATACGCAGTATTTT. Full variable domain (remainder filled in from reference TRBV13 and TRBJ2-3): AAGVIQSPRHLIKEKRETATLKCYPIPRHDTVYWYQQGPGQDPQFLISFYEKMQSDKGSIPDRFSAQQFSDYHSELNMSSLELGDSALYFCASSLILRTTSTDTQYFGPGTRLTVL.

V and J are TRBV7-2 and TRBJ2-3; 7 bases align to TRBD2. The germline V gene encodes CDR1 SGHTA and CDR2 FQGNSA. This CDR3 comprises 16 residues. The trim removed 1 base at V and 2 bases at J, leaving 6 bases unmatched. The CDR3 DNA is TGTGCCAGCAGCTTAGTAATAGCGGGCCCCACAGATACGCAGTATTTT. Translated: CASSLVIAGPTDTQYF.

As to this clone: Different DNA sequences within this sample yield the same CDR3. The V call is TRBV20-1, the J call TRBJ2-7; D remains ambiguous. Germline-derived CDR1 and CDR2 are DFQATT and SNEGSKA (reference sequence). The CDR3 length is 11 residues. V was trimmed by 3 bases and J by 4 bases, leaving 7 bases between them. DNA of the CDR3: TGCAGTGCTAGGGGTCTTTACGAGCAGTACTTC. It specifies CSARGLYEQYF.

This sequence joins TRBV4-1 and TRBJ1-2; a possible D gene is TRBD1 (6 bases). The germline V gene has CDR1 MGHRA and CDR2 YSYEKL. The CDR3 is made up of 16 amino acids. V was trimmed by 0 bases and J by 3 bases, leaving 14 bases between them. CDR3 sequence: CASSQETGISDYGYTF. The CDR3 coding sequence is TGCGCCAGCAGCCAAGAAACAGGGATTTCAGACTATGGCTACACCTTC.

The chain recombines TRBV21-1 with TRBJ1-1. TRBV21-1 is tagged as a pseudogene. The CDR3 covers 14 residues. The CDR3 coding sequence is TGTGCCAGCAGCAAAATACTCCCTAACACTGAAGCTTTCTTT. Amino acids: CASSKILPNTEAFF.

The rearrangement joins TRBV4-3 to TRBJ2-5; tentatively, D is TRBD1 (6 bases). With the DNA end fitting TRBJ2-7 better, the J assignment may be wrong. Germline V gives CDR1 LGHNA, CDR2 YSLEER. The CDR3 runs to 14 residues. CDR3 DNA sequence: TGCGCCAGCAGCCAAGACCGGGACAAGTACGAGCAGTACTTC. This codes for CASSQDRDKYEQYF.

The chain joins TRBV11-2 to TRBJ2-7, with D unclear. The CDR3 extends over 14 amino acids. Trimming cost V 0 bases and J 3 bases, with 9 bases left between them. The V gene's germline CDR1 is SGHAT and CDR2 FQNNGV. CDR3 sequence reads: CASSLERIYYEQYF. The CDR3 nucleotides read TGTGCCAGCAGCTTAGAACGGATCTACTACGAGCAGTACTTC.

The chain carries TRBV14 and TRBJ1-2; 7 bases align to TRBD1. The germline CDR1 and CDR2 sequences are SGHDN and FVKESK. The CDR3 spans 14 residues. V dropped 2 bases and J dropped 4; count of bases not matched to a gene: 4. The CDR3 region has the DNA TGTGCCAGCAGCCAAACGACAGGGTTCTATGGCTACACCTTC. Its translation: CASSQTTGFYGYTF.

The chain joins TRBV29-1 to TRBJ2-2; TRBD1 agrees at 7 bases. Germline V gene data show CDR1 as SQVTM and CDR2 as ANQGSEA. V lost 7 bases, J lost 1 base, and 9 bases stayed unmatched. This CDR3 spans 15 amino acids. CDR3 coding DNA: TGCAGCGCCTTTCAGGGGACAGAGAACACCGGGGAGCTGTTTTTT. Its translation is CSAFQGTENTGELFF.

As for this clone: The same CDR3 arises from other DNA sequences in this sample as well. The V call is TRBV9, the J call TRBJ2-2, with D unclear. The germline V and J ends were trimmed by 4 bases and 4 bases, with 2 bases remaining between them. The CDR3 sequence is 11 residues long. Germline V gene lookup returns CDR1 SGDLS and CDR2 YYNGEE. The chain's CDR3 is CASSSTGELFF. The DNA of the CDR3 is TGTGCCAGCAGCTCCACCGGGGAGCTGTTTTTT.

The CDR3 protein is CASSYRQGRSPLHF. The CDR3 coding sequence is TGTGCCAGCAGTTACCGACAGGGGAGGTCACCCCTCCACTTT. The rearrangement uses TRBV6-5 and TRBJ1-6, with 8 positions matching TRBD1. Germline V lookup: CDR1 MNHEY, CDR2 SVGAGI. The V gene end was trimmed by 2 bases and the J gene end by 10 bases; junction bases not matched to a gene: 4. The CDR3 covers 14 residues.

The J gene is TRBJ2-1, the V gene TRBV6-1; weak D call: TRBD2 (5 bases). The V and J ends lost 11 bases and 5 bases respectively, with 22 bases between them. The CDR3 has 15 residues. Looked up from germline, CDR1 is MNHNS and CDR2 is SASEGT. CDR3 DNA: TGTGCCGCGAACCGAGGACCCCGGCGGGACAATGAGCAGTTCTTC. Its translation is CAANRGPRRDNEQFF.

This chain uses TRBV5-8 with TRBJ2-7, with no clear D. The V gene's germline CDR1 is SGHTS and CDR2 YDEGEE. CDR3 length equals 13 residues. V lost 4 bases and J lost 3, with 11 bases in between. As DNA, the CDR3 is TGTGCCAGCAGCCCCTTGGCTGACTACGAGCAGTACTTC. It specifies CASSPLADYEQYF.

This rearrangement joins TRBV7-9 to TRBJ2-7, with 7 bases identical to TRBD1. Germline trimming cut 5 bases from V and 1 base from J; bases unmatched to any gene: 8. CDR1 SEHNR and CDR2 FQNEAQ come from the germline V gene (reference sequence). This CDR3 has 15 amino acids. The CDR3: CASSTDREPSYEQYF. The CDR3 region has the DNA TGTGCCAGCAGCACCGACAGGGAACCTTCCTACGAGCAGTACTTC.

CDR3 residues: CASSLSGPGDTQYF. The CDR3 DNA reads TGTGCCAGCAGTTTATCTGGTCCGGGAGATACGCAGTATTTT. J is TRBJ2-3 and V is TRBV27; D call uncertain. V shed 0 bases and J shed 5 bases, with 9 bases lying between them. The CDR3 extends over 14 amino acids. Germline assignment: CDR1 MNHEY and CDR2 SMNVEV (reference sequence).

The chain employs TRBV7-3 and TRBJ2-7; 7 bases fit TRBD1. From germline, CDR1 is SGHTA and CDR2 FQGTGA. V trimming: 4 bases; J trimming: 3 bases; junction bases outside the gene matches: 6. There are 14 residues in the CDR3. CDR3 bases: TGTGCCAGCAGCTCGACCGGGACAGACTACGAGCAGTACTTC. Translation gives CASSSTGTDYEQYF.

The chain employs TRBV7-2 and TRBJ2-1, with 11 positions matching TRBD2. Germline CDR1 and CDR2: SGHTA and FQGNSA. This CDR3 contains 15 residues. Losses at the gene ends were 4 bases for V and 4 bases for J; bases not matched to a gene: 3. The CDR3 nucleotides are TGTGCCAGCAGCTCGACTAGCGGGAATTACAATGAGCAGTTCTTC. This translates into CASSSTSGNYNEQFF.

This clone has only a few counts. The J gene is TRBJ1-2, the V gene TRBV2, with D unclear. Germline V CDR1 and CDR2: SNHLY, FYNNEI. V was cut by 11 bases and J by 10 bases, with 14 bases left in between. There are 10 residues in the CDR3. DNA of the CDR3: TGTGCCGGGAACAGCCAGGACTACACCTTC. Translated, it gives CAGNSQDYTF.

This chain links TRBV7-8 with TRBJ2-1; D gene unclear. Trimming removed 1 base at V and 3 bases at J, with 10 bases between. The CDR3 has 15 amino acids. Germline V gene sequence: CDR1 SGHVS, CDR2 FQNEAQ. CDR3 sequence: CASSLGDGLYNEQFF. CDR3 coding DNA: TGTGCCAGCAGCTTAGGAGACGGCCTCTACAATGAGCAGTTCTTC.

J is TRBJ2-7 and V is TRBV5-1; 12 bases agree with TRBD2. J gave up 3 bases and V 5 bases, and 15 bases lay outside the gene matches. Germline V gene data show CDR1 as SGHRS and CDR2 as YFSETQ. The CDR3 is 18 residues long. CDR3: CASSPSASGRALLYEQYF. CDR3 sequence (DNA): TGCGCCAGCAGTCCCTCAGCTAGCGGGAGGGCCCTCCTCTACGAGCAGTACTTC.

This clone showed up just once. This chain uses TRBV28 with TRBJ1-4; D is unresolved. Germline-derived CDR1 and CDR2 are MDHEN and SYDVKM. The V and J ends lost 4 bases and 6 bases respectively, with 18 bases between them. The CDR3 extends over 16 amino acids. The CDR3 nucleotides are TGTGCCAGCAGTTCTATAACTTTGTCTGACGATGAAAAACTGTTTTTT. It specifies CASSSITLSDDEKLFF. The variable domain in full, completed from reference TRBV28 and TRBJ1-4, reads DVKVTQSSRYLVKRTGEKVFLECVQDMDHENMFWYRQDPGLGLRLIYFSYDVKMKEKGDIPEGYSVSREKKERFSLILESASTNQTSMYLCASSSITLSDDEKLFFGSGTQLSVL.